This T cell receptor beta chain was obtained from a study of blood T cells in healthy people across ages. This CDR3 has 12 amino acids. The germline CDR1 and CDR2 sequences are SNHLY and FYNNEI. The V end lost 7 bases, the J end lost 3 bases, and 9 bases lay between the germline ends. Study-level findings and limits: It was found that TCR beta diversity correlated strongly with the percentage of naive T cells.

In this sample, this clonotype turned up a few times. Antigen specificity is unknown. A sample-barcoded 5' primer and a J-beta primer mix were used in a second PCR of about 7 to 12 cycles. Every sample gave at least 2.5 million paired-end reads containing CDR3. Each CDR3 protein is one row after TCRdb ran MiXCR on the 5' RACE reads. The sample lists some 560,000 distinct CDR3 sequences, about 28% occurring once. These data also featured in a second study, about T cells of mothers and their children. Per that study: Slightly higher, non-significant overlap characterized related mother-child pairs relative to unrelated pairs.

The TCR comes from a boy aged 2 to 10 in good health. V gene TRBV2 combines with J gene TRBJ2-5, with D unresolved. The sequenced sample consisted of blood. DNA for the CDR3: TGTGCCAGCATGGGCCAGGAAGAGACCCAGTACTTC. This translates into CASMGQEETQYF.